Described below is a single T cell receptor (beta chain) sequence and its context. The source of the sample is a study of blood T cell repertoires in COVID-19. Whole-study context: PBMCs, B-cell-depleted T cells, or T cells were the source of the cDNA or gDNA that made up the material.

Profiled with immunoSEQ multiplex PCR; TCRdb holds only in-frame clones, not every one. The profile shows 300,000 to 350,000 clones, more than 70% of them singletons. The specimen sequenced was peripheral blood. The source of this sequence is a man aged 25 to 45 with active or convalescent COVID-19.

The CDR3 here is CASSQEWPSTGELFF. CDR3 nucleotides: TGCGCCAGCAGCCAAGAATGGCCGTCTACCGGGGAGCTGTTTTTT. This chain uses TRBV4-3 with TRBJ2-2; D remains ambiguous. V was trimmed by 0 bases and J by 5 bases, leaving 10 bases between them. Germline loops: CDR1 LGHNA, CDR2 YSLEER. This CDR3 has 15 residues.